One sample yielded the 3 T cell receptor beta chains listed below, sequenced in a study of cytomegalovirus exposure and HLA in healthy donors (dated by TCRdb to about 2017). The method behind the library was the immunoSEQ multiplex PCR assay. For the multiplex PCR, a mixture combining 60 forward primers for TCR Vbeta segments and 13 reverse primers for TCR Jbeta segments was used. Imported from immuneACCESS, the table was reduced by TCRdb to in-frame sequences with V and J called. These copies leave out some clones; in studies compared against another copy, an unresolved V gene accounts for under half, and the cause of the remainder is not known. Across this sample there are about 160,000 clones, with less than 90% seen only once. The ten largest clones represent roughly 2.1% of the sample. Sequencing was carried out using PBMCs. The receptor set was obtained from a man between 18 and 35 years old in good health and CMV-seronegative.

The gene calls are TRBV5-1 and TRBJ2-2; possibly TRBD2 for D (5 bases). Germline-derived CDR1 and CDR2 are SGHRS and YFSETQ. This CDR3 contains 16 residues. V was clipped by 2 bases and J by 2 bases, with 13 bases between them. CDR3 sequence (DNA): TGCGCCAGCAGCTTCGGGGTAGGAACTAACACCGGGGAGCTGTTTTTT. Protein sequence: CASSFGVGTNTGELFF.

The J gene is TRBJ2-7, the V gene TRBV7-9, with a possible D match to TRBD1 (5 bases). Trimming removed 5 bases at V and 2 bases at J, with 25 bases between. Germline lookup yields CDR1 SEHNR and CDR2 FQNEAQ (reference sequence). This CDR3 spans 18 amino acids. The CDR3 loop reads CASSPQVQATPATYEQYF. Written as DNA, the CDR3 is TGTGCCAGCAGCCCCCAAGTACAGGCCACCCCCGCCACCTACGAGCAGTACTTC.

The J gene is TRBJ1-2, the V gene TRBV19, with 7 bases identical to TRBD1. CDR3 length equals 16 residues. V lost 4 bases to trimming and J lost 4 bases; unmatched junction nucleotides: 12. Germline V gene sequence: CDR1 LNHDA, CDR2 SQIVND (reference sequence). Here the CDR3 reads CASSKYYGRDSYGYTF. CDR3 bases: TGTGCCAGTAGTAAGTACTACGGCCGGGACAGCTATGGCTACACCTTC.